The present entry profiles one T cell receptor (beta chain) with its context. Its target is unknown. Germline V gives CDR1 MNHNS, CDR2 SASEGT. V gave up 2 bases and J gave up 0 bases, with 8 bases separating them. This CDR3 contains 15 residues. The protocol was immunoSEQ multiplex PCR, while the TCRdb copy is restricted to in-frame clones and leaves out a portion. The sample holds about 61,000 clones, 80% to 90% seen once. Sequencing was preceded by expansion of antigen-specific CD4+ T cells with viral peptide pools in the ViraFEST assay. An approximately 10-day culture period preceded the isolation of CD4+ T cells. Nucleocapsid antibodies stayed negative before and after vaccination, showing no earlier SARS-CoV-2 infection. Roughly 2 million PBMC per well were cultured with around 9.1 IU/ml IL-2 and approximately 9.1 ug/ml peptides. This entry is derived from a study of vaccination effects on CD4 cells after COVID-19. About the study: Participants received two doses of either the BNT162b2 or mRNA-1273 vaccine.

Points from the study as a whole: In the late period after vaccination, infection- and vaccine-induced clones contracted markedly.

This receptor was obtained from a human donor who received a COVID-19 vaccine. Sequencing was performed on CD4+ T cells from PBMCs cultured with HCoV-229E spike peptides, taken before COVID-19 vaccination. The chain uses TRBV6-1 and TRBJ1-3, with a possible D match to TRBD1 (6 bases). The CDR3 coding sequence is TGTGCCAGCAGTGAACAGGGGAGCTCTGGAAACACCATATATTTT. Amino acids: CASSEQGSSGNTIYF.